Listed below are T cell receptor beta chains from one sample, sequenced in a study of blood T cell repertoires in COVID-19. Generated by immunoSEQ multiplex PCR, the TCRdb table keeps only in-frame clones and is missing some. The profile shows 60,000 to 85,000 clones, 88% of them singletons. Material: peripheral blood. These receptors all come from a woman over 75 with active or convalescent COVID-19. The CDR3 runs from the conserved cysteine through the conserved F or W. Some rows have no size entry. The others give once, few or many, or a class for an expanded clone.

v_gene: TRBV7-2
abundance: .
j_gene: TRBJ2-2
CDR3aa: CASSRFQGNTGELFF

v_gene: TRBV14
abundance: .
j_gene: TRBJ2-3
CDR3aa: CASSHRLGNGDTQYF

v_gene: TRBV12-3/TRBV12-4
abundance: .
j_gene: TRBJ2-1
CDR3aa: CASSTDTGKEFF

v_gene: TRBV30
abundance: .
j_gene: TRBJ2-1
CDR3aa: CAWAPLAEGNNEQFF

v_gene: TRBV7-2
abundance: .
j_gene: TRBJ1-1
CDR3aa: CASSADRVYTEAFF

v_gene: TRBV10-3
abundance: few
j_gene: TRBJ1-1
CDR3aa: CAIGQGAVEAFF

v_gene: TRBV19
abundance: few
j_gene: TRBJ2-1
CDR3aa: CASIPQGAGDEQFF

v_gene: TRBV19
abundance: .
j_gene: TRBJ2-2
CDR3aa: CASSISTANTGELFF

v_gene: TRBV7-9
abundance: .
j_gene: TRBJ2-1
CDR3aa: CASSLVGGTRTNEQFF

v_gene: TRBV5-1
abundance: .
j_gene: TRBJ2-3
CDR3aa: CASSAGTNTDTQYF

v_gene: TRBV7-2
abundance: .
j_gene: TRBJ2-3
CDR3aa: CASSLVGGDPTDTQYF

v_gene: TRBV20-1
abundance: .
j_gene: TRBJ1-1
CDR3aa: CSALVNTEAFF

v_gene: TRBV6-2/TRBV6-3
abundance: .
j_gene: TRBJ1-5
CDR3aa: CASSRTDTNQPQHF

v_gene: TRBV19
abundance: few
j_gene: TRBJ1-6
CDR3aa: CASSIVGHNSPLHF

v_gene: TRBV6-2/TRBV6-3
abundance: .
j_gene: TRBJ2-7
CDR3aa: CASSYQSTRVLYEQYF

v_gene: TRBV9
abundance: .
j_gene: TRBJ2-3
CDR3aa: CASSVLVGGTDTQYF

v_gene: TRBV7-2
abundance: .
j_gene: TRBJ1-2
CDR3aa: CASSPVGGYGYTF

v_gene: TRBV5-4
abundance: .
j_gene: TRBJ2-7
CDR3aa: CASSLTTGTPQYEQYF

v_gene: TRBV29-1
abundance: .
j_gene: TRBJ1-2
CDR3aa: CSVEPYDRGQGYGYTF

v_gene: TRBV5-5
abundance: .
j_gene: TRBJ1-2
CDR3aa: CASSLRTGTISSYTF

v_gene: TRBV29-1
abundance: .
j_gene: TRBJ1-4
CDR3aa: CSVEDRGKFGEKLFF

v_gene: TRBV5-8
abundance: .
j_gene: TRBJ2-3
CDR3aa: CASSQGQPRLDTQYF

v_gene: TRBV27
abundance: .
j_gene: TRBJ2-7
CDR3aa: CASSPYAGRSYEQYF

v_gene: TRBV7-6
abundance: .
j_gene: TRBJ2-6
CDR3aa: CASSLAGWTGGSPGANVLTF

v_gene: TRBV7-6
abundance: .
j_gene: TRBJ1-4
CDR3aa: CASSSGPGTVYEKLFF

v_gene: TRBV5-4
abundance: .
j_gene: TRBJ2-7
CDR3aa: CASSLEQAAYEQYF

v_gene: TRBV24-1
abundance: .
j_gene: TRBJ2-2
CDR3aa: CATLGLAGQNTGELFF

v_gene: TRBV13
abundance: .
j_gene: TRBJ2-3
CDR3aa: CASTPRGVGTDTQYF